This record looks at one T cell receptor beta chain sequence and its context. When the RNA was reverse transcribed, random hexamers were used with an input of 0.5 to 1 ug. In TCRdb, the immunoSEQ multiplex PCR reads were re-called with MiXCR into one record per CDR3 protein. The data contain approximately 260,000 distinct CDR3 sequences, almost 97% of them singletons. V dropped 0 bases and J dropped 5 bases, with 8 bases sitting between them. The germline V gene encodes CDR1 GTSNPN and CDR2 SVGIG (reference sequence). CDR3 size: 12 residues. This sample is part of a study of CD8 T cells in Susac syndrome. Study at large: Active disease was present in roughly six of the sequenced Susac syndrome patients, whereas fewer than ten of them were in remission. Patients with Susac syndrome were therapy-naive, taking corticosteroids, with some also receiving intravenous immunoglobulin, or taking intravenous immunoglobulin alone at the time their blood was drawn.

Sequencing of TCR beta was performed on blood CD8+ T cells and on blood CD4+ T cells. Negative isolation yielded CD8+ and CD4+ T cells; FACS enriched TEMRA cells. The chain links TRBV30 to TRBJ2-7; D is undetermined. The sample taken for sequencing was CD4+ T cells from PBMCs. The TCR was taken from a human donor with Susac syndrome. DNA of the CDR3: TGTGCCTGGAGTGTTCTGTCCCACGAGCAGTACTTC. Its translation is CAWSVLSHEQYF.